The subject of this entry is one TCR beta chain. A few counts support this clone. The specificity of this receptor is unknown. No base quality values were provided; no much bigger clone lies one nucleotide off. The sample originates from a study of T cell responses to AZD1222 COVID-19 vaccine (dated by TCRdb to the early 2020s). Turning to the overall study: AZD1222 recipients with second doses at about 4 weeks or about 12 weeks were pooled, because spike-specific TCR depth and breadth did not differ between schedules. A total of roughly 240 trial participants underwent TCR sequencing, of whom 200 to 220 received two doses of AZD1222 and around 26 received two doses of the MenACWY control vaccine. Enrollment into the trials was organized by age into subgroups of 18-55, 56-69 and 70-plus years, and those subgroups contained around 150, 28 and 57 TCR-sequenced participants, respectively.

The CDR3 regions of human TCRbeta chains were analyzed by immunosequencing. In the paper's pipeline: Repertoire TCRs were checked for matches against a reference library of SARS-CoV-2-specific TCRs that had been generated using the MIRA antigen-specificity platform. Breadth meant the fraction of unique TCRs that were SARS-CoV-2-associated, whereas depth meant the fraction of total T cells that were SARS-CoV-2-associated. Each spike-specific TCR was assigned to its reactive spike region and to a CD4 or CD8 class using the MIRA data. Log10-transformed breadth and depth values were compared by one-way ANOVA with Sidak's multiple comparisons tests. In TCRdb, the immuneACCESS table is reduced to in-frame sequences with V and J assigned. These tables do not hold every clone; where another copy was compared, an unresolved V gene accounts for under half, and the others remain unexplained. V, J and clone size are taken as reported in that table, and D and trimming were inferred from the DNA itself. The sample yields approximately 110,000 clones; approximately 89% were counted once. The ten top clones hold around 5% of the sample.

The paper's findings and limits, for the study overall: Reportedly, almost half of the unique spike-specific TCRs recognized epitopes lying outside the regions that are mutated in the B.1.351 and B.1.1.7 variants. Participants were mostly white British, with more females than males. The authors suggested clonal diversity may have been underestimated. Because no day 14 peak-response samples were available, repertoires were characterized only after the peak T cell response. The whole spike protein was spanned by vaccine-associated CD4 TCRs, and dominant responses were seen in regions 160-218 and 743-854. Conclusions about previously exposed vaccinees are limited because only a handful of AZD1222 recipients were SARS-CoV-2 seropositive at baseline. The 56-69-year group was small, and its depth increase did not reach significance, likely because of low power. Spike-specific TCR breadth and depth rose significantly after two AZD1222 doses compared with day 0 and with MenACWY recipients.

Sample time point, as interpreted from the label and publication: baseline before first vaccination. The vaccinee samples were drawn from two UK trials, COV001 and COV002, one of which was a single-blind randomized controlled phase 2/3 trial testing AZD1222 (ChAdOx1 nCoV-19) in healthy adults. For TCRbeta chain sequencing, PBMC samples were collected from trial participants at day 0 and at day 28 after the second dose. CDR1 KGHDR and CDR2 SFDVKD were looked up in the germline V gene. CDR3 length: 13 amino acids, cysteine to phenylalanine. The only DNA kept is the CDR3, 39 bases in frame from the first base. Trimming takes 5 bases from V and 7 bases from J, and the germline ends sit 10 bases apart.

This TCR was sampled from an adult in good health. The sequence is built from TRBV24-1 and TRBJ2-2; the best D guess is TRBD1, with 6 bases matching. The material was peripheral blood, obtained on day 0 of AZD1222 vaccination. The CDR3 reads as follows: CATSGLGGGELFF. The DNA reads as follows: TGTGCCACCAGTGGCCTAGGGGGCGGGGAGCTGTTTTTT.